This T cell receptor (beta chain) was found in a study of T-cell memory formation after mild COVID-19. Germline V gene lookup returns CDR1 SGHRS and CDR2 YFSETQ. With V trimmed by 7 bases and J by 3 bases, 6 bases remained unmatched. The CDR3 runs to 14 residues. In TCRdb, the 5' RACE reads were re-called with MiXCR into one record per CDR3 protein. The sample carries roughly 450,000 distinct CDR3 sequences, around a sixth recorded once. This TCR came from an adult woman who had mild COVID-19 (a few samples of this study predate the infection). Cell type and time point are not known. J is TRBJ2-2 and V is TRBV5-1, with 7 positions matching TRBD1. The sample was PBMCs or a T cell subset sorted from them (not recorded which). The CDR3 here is CASEGQTDTGELFF. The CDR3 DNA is TGCGCCAGCGAGGGACAGACCGACACCGGGGAGCTGTTTTTT. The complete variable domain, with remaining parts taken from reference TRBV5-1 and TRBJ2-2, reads KAGVTQTPRYLIKTRGQQVTLSCSPISGHRSVSWYQQTPGQGLQFLFEYFSETQRNKGNFPGRFSGRQFSNSRSEMNVSTLELGDSALYLCASEGQTDTGELFFGEGSRLTVL.